These 27 T cell receptor beta chains were all obtained from the same sample, sequenced in a study of Graves' ophthalmopathy and Graves' hyperthyroidism. RNA transcripts were the template, and TCR beta CDR3 regions were amplified from them. The first round was an RT-PCR with HTBI primers, and the second round was a multiplex PCR. TCRdb used MiXCR to reprocess the multiplex PCR reads, holding one entry per CDR3 protein. The sample consists of about 400,000 distinct CDR3 sequences, about a sixth of them appearing once. Material: peripheral blood. All receptors come from a woman aged 18-35 years with Graves' ophthalmopathy.

This clonotype occurred many times. The chain has TRBV12-3 or TRBV12-4 and TRBJ1-1, with D tentatively TRBD1 (5 bases). The CDR3 has 12 residues. The V end lost 7 bases, the J end lost 3 bases, and 9 bases lay between the germline ends. CDR3 sequence (DNA): TGTGCCAGCACCCAGGGTTACACTGAAGCTTTCTTT. Its translation is CASTQGYTEAFF.

This clonotype came up many times. The J gene is TRBJ2-5, the V gene TRBV25-1; D may correspond to TRBD1 or TRBD2 (5 bases each). The CDR3 runs to 14 residues. V lost 5 bases and J lost 7, with 17 bases in between. Germline loops: CDR1 MGHDK, CDR2 SYGVNS. As DNA, the CDR3 is TGTGCCAGCAGTCCATCTGGGCCGGGGACGACCCAGTACTTC. Its translation is CASSPSGPGTTQYF.

This clonotype was recorded at least ten times. The chain recombines TRBV5-1 with TRBJ2-2; 10 nucleotides match TRBD2. This CDR3 comprises 17 residues. Germline V CDR1 and CDR2: SGHRS, YFSETQ. Trimming took 3 bases from V and 6 from J; bases not matched to a gene: 11. The CDR3 is CASSWAASGRLSGELFF. The CDR3 coding sequence is TGCGCCAGCAGCTGGGCGGCTAGCGGGAGATTGTCCGGGGAGCTGTTTTTT.

This clonotype showed up many times. This sequence joins TRBV6-2 or TRBV6-3 and TRBJ2-7; either TRBD1 or TRBD2 may supply D (5 bases each). The V end was cut by 5 bases, the J end by 7 bases, with 15 bases between. The CDR3 sequence is 13 residues long. Looked up from germline, CDR1 is MNHEY and CDR2 is SVGEGT. The CDR3 bases are TGTGCCAGCAGTGTGACGGGGCTCTGGGAGCAGTACTTC. This sequence encodes CASSVTGLWEQYF.

This clonotype occurred once. The chain links TRBV30 to TRBJ1-2; no clear D gene. V was pared by 4 bases and J by 5 bases, with 8 bases between. The germline gives CDR1 GTSNPN, CDR2 SVGIG (reference sequence). This CDR3 is built from 11 residues. CDR3 coding DNA: TGTGCCTGGACCGACCAATATGGCTACACCTTC. Its protein product is CAWTDQYGYTF.

This clonotype has at least ten counts. The genes are TRBV24-1 and TRBJ2-3; the match to TRBD1 covers 8 bases. The germline V gene has CDR1 KGHDR and CDR2 SFDVKD. J lost 0 bases, V lost 5 bases, and 6 bases had no gene match. CDR3 length equals 16 residues. CDR3 nucleotides: TGTGCCACCAGTGTTCGACAGGGGCTTAGCACAGATACGCAGTATTTT. Encoded protein: CATSVRQGLSTDTQYF.

This clonotype occurred many times. The V call is TRBV10-3, the J call TRBJ1-5; D call uncertain. The CDR3 has 18 residues. Trimming left V 0 bases short and J 1 base short, with 16 bases between. CDR1 ENHRY and CDR2 SYGVKD come from the germline V gene. The CDR3 region has the DNA TGTGCCATCAGTGAGTCGTTTCTTACAGCCCTCAGCAATCAGCCCCAGCATTTT. Residues: CAISESFLTALSNQPQHF.

This clonotype has a count of ten or more. The chain joins TRBV19 to TRBJ2-7, with D possibly TRBD2 on 5 matching bases. Germline V gene sequence: CDR1 LNHDA, CDR2 SQIVND (reference sequence). The V end was cut by 5 bases, the J end by 0 bases, with 11 bases between. The CDR3 is 14 amino acids. The CDR3 nucleotides are TGTGCCAGTAGTTGGAGGACGGGCTCCTACGAGCAGTACTTC. It is translated as CASSWRTGSYEQYF.

There are many counts of this clonotype. Here the CDR3 DNA reads TGTGCCAGCAGTCGGCCCGGAGCTAGCGGCCTCTTGGAGCAGTACTTC. As protein: CASSRPGASGLLEQYF. V usage is TRBV6-2 or TRBV6-3 and J usage is TRBJ2-7; 7 nucleotides agree with TRBD2. Germline loops: CDR1 MNHEY, CDR2 SVGEGT. The CDR3 spans 16 residues. The junction had 17 bases not matched to a gene; V was cut back by 5 bases and J by 7 bases.

There are many counts of this clonotype. This sequence joins TRBV9 and TRBJ2-5, with D perhaps matching TRBD1 or TRBD2 (6 bases each). The V end lost 0 bases, the J end lost 2 bases, and 14 bases lay between the germline ends. Per germline, CDR1 SGDLS and CDR2 YYNGEE. This CDR3 is built from 16 residues. The CDR3 coding sequence is TGTGCCAGCAGCGTAGCGGGGGCACAACCACAAGAGACCCAGTACTTC. It specifies CASSVAGAQPQETQYF.

This clonotype appeared many times. V gene TRBV7-2 combines with J gene TRBJ2-5; 12 nucleotides line up with TRBD2. The germline CDR1 and CDR2 sequences are SGHTA and FQGNSA. This CDR3 region has 16 residues. The junction had 9 bases not matched to a gene; V was cut back by 5 bases and J by 5 bases. This chain's CDR3 is CASSPPSGGARETQYF. DNA for the CDR3: TGTGCCAGCAGCCCCCCTAGCGGGGGGGCCCGGGAGACCCAGTACTTC. Full variable domain (outside the CDR3, taken from reference TRBV7-2 and TRBJ2-5): GAGVSQSPSNKVTEKGKDVELRCDPISGHTALYWYRQSLGQGLEFLIYFQGNSAPDKSGLPSDRFSAERTGGSVSTLTIQRTQQEDSAVYLCASSPPSGGARETQYFGPGTRLLVL.

The chain combines TRBV6-2 or TRBV6-3 with TRBJ1-1; 12 bases fit TRBD1. V was pared by 0 bases and J by 0 bases, with 11 bases of the junction left unmatched. CDR1 and CDR2 from the germline V gene are MNHEY and SVGEGT. The CDR3 sequence is 20 residues long. CDR3 coding DNA: TGTGCCAGCAGTTACTCGAGCGGGACAGGGGGCCTGGTTTTGAACACTGAAGCTTTCTTT. Its protein product is CASSYSSGTGGLVLNTEAFF.

Many counts were recorded for this clonotype. This chain links TRBV6-1 with TRBJ1-1; no clear D gene. Trimming took 2 bases from V and 1 from J, leaving 8 bases between them. This CDR3 has 14 residues. Germline-derived CDR1 and CDR2 are MNHNS and SASEGT. CDR3: CASSENLANTEAFF. The CDR3 DNA reads as TGTGCCAGCAGTGAAAACCTGGCGAACACTGAAGCTTTCTTT.

This clonotype was found many times. The chain's CDR3 is CASSGRDPGSYEQYF. As DNA, the CDR3 is TGTGCCAGCAGTGGACGGGATCCTGGGTCCTACGAGCAGTACTTC. V usage is TRBV28 and J usage is TRBJ2-7; the D gene is possibly TRBD2 (5 bases). The CDR3 consists of 15 residues. Trimming took off 5 bases at V and 1 base at J, with 15 bases between the two ends. The germline V gene has CDR1 MDHEN and CDR2 SYDVKM.

In its sample, this clonotype was seen many times. The V call is TRBV6-5, the J call TRBJ1-6, with D possibly TRBD1 on 6 matching bases. The CDR3 covers 17 residues. Per germline, CDR1 MNHEY and CDR2 SVGAGI. V lost 2 bases and J 6 bases, leaving 17 bases between the germline ends. The CDR3 loop is CASSYQPGGLSNSPLHF. The DNA for the CDR3 is TGTGCCAGCAGTTACCAGCCCGGGGGCCTGAGTAATTCACCCCTCCACTTT.

This clonotype has ten or more counts. The chain recombines TRBV11-2 with TRBJ2-4, with D perhaps matching TRBD2 (5 bases). With 6 bases removed from V and 0 bases from J, the gap between germline ends came to 15 bases. The CDR3 sequence is 16 residues long. Germline V gives CDR1 SGHAT, CDR2 FQNNGV. The CDR3 here is CASSSARRLAKNIQYF. CDR3 sequence (DNA): TGTGCCAGCAGTTCTGCACGGAGGCTAGCCAAAAACATTCAGTACTTC.

This clonotype was counted many times. This chain joins TRBV18 and TRBJ1-1, with 8 bases lining up with TRBD1. The V gene end was trimmed by 5 bases and the J gene end by 0 bases; junction bases not matched to a gene: 5. From germline, CDR1 is KGHSH and CDR2 LQKENI. This CDR3 comprises 15 residues. CDR3 in amino acids: CASSGRQGMNTEAFF. The DNA for the CDR3 is TGTGCCAGCTCAGGTCGACAGGGGATGAACACTGAAGCTTTCTTT.

CDR3 sequence (DNA): TGTGCCAGCAGCTTAGGTCAACTGACAGGGGACTACGAGCAGTACTTC. Translating gives CASSLGQLTGDYEQYF. This chain uses TRBV11-2 with TRBJ2-7, with 8 bases aligning to TRBD1. The germline V gene has CDR1 SGHAT and CDR2 FQNNGV. There are 16 residues in the CDR3. Unmatched junction bases numbered 8, after V lost 1 base and J lost 3 bases.

This clonotype was found many times. The chain recombines TRBV19 with TRBJ1-3; the D is unclear. Trimming cost V 9 bases and J 3 bases, with 12 bases left between them. Germline assignment: CDR1 LNHDA and CDR2 SQIVND (reference sequence). The CDR3 totals 13 residues. CDR3 coding DNA: TGTGCCAGCAGTGCCGTTGGTGGAAACACCATATATTTT. It encodes CASSAVGGNTIYF.

This clonotype was recorded many times. The chain uses TRBV28 and TRBJ2-7; 8 bases match TRBD2. Trimming took 6 bases from V and 1 from J; bases not matched to a gene: 8. CDR3 length: 15 residues. Germline lookup yields CDR1 MDHEN and CDR2 SYDVKM. For the CDR3, the DNA is TGTGCCAGCAGCCCGAGCGGGAGTACGTCCTACGAGCAGTACTTC. Amino acids: CASSPSGSTSYEQYF.

There are many counts of this clonotype. The chain joins TRBV6-1 to TRBJ1-1; D may be TRBD1 (5 bases). CDR1 and CDR2 (germline): MNHNS, SASEGT. Trimming cost V 7 bases and J 0 bases, with 12 bases left between them. This CDR3 region has 14 residues. The CDR3 DNA reads as TGTGCCAGCACCGAAGGGGCTTTGAACACTGAAGCTTTCTTT. Its translation: CASTEGALNTEAFF.

This clonotype was seen ten or more times. This chain connects TRBV19 to TRBJ1-5; no clear D. Germline lookup yields CDR1 LNHDA and CDR2 SQIVND (reference sequence). The CDR3 contains 15 residues. V gave up 2 bases and J gave up 6 bases, with 14 bases separating them. CDR3 sequence reads: CASSILGQVGQPQHF. As DNA, the CDR3 is TGTGCCAGTAGTATACTCGGGCAGGTGGGTCAGCCCCAGCATTTT.

The rearrangement links TRBV12-3 or TRBV12-4 to TRBJ2-7; the D is unclear. The CDR3 covers 16 residues. V lost 2 bases to trimming and J lost 0 bases, with 14 bases between them. CDR3: CASSLTLDGSSYEQYF. Here the CDR3 DNA reads TGTGCCAGCAGTTTAACTTTGGACGGCAGCTCCTACGAGCAGTACTTC.

This clonotype has at least ten counts. The chain carries TRBV2 and TRBJ2-7; D may match TRBD1 or TRBD2 (5 bases each). CDR3 length: 14 residues. CDR1 and CDR2 from the germline V gene are SNHLY and FYNNEI. With 4 bases removed from V and 6 bases from J, the gap between germline ends came to 16 bases. CDR3 residues: CASSAGTRTLEQYF. Written as DNA, the CDR3 is TGTGCCAGCAGTGCCGGGACCCGAACGCTCGAGCAGTACTTC.

This clonotype was recorded at least ten times. The chain carries TRBV12-3 or TRBV12-4 and TRBJ2-6; D is ambiguous. V lost 6 bases, J lost 0 bases, and 6 bases lay in between. This CDR3 has 14 amino acids. The CDR3 bases are TGTGCCAGCAGACCCAGCTCTGGGGCCAACGTCCTGACTTTC. It specifies CASRPSSGANVLTF.

This clonotype came up many times. V and J are TRBV29-1 and TRBJ2-5; a weak D match, TRBD1 (6 bases). Trimming stripped 8 bases from V and 5 bases from J, with 12 bases between. This CDR3 has 11 residues. Germline assignment: CDR1 SQVTM and CDR2 ANQGSEA. CDR3: CSTGKGETQYF. In nucleotides, the CDR3 is TGCAGCACAGGGAAGGGGGAGACCCAGTACTTC.

This clonotype has at least ten counts. The chain has TRBV2 and TRBJ2-5, with TRBD2 as a possible D gene (5 bases). The germline V and J ends were trimmed by 6 bases and 1 base, with 9 bases remaining between them. Germline V gives CDR1 SNHLY, CDR2 FYNNEI. The CDR3 consists of 13 residues. CDR3 in amino acids: CASRTGIQETQYF. The CDR3, as DNA: TGTGCCAGCAGGACCGGGATCCAAGAGACCCAGTACTTC.